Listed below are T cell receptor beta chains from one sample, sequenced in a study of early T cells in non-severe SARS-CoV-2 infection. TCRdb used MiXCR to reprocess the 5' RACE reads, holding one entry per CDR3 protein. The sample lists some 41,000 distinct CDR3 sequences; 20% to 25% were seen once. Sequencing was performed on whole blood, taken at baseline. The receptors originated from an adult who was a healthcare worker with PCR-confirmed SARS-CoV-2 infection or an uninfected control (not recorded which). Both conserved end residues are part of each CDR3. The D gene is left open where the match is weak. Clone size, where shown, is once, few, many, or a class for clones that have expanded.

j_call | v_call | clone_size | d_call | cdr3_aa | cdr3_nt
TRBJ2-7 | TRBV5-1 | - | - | CASSLVAAPYEQYF | TGCGCCAGCAGCTTGGTTGCAGCACCCTACGAGCAGTACTTC
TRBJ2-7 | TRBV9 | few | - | CASSVEQGGDEQYF | TGTGCCAGCAGCGTAGAGCAGGGAGGTGACGAGCAGTACTTC
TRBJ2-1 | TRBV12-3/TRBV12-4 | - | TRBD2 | CASSVAGGGEQFF | TGTGCCAGCAGTGTAGCGGGGGGTGGAGAGCAGTTCTTC
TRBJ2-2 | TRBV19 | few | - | CASSIYARTGELFF | TGTGCCAGTAGTATATATGCGCGGACCGGGGAGCTGTTTTTT
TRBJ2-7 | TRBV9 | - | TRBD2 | CASSSSGTPGEQYF | TGTGCCAGCAGCTCCAGCGGGACGCCCGGCGAGCAGTACTTC
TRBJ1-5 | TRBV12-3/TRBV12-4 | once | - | CASSPGQGNNQPQHF | TGTGCCAGCAGCCCTGGGCAGGGTAACAATCAGCCCCAGCATTTT
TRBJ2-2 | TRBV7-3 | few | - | CASSQNGDIGELFF | TGTGCCAGCAGCCAGAATGGGGATATCGGGGAGCTGTTTTTT
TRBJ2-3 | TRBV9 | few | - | CASSADRAPDTQYF | TGTGCCAGCAGCGCGGACAGAGCTCCAGATACGCAGTATTTT
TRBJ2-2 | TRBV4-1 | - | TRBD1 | CASSQASGTGGSTGELFF | TGCGCCAGCAGCCAAGCCTCCGGGACAGGGGGCAGTACCGGGGAGCTGTTTTTT
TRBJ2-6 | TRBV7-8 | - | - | CASSPYRVLSGANVLTF | TGTGCCAGCAGCCCCTACAGGGTCCTCTCTGGGGCCAACGTCCTGACTTTC
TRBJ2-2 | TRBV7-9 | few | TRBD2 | CASSLLAGGSGELFF | TGTGCCAGCAGCTTACTAGCGGGGGGATCCGGGGAGCTGTTTTTT
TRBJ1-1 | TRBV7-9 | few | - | CASSLGAGTEAFF | TGTGCCAGCAGCTTAGGGGCCGGCACTGAAGCTTTCTTT
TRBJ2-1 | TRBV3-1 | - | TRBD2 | CASSPSREAGAYNEQFF | TGTGCCAGCAGCCCCAGTCGGGAAGCGGGGGCCTACAATGAGCAGTTCTTC
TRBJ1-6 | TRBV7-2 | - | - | CASSSPGDSPLHF | TGTGCCAGCAGCTCTCCAGGGGACTCACCCCTCCACTTT
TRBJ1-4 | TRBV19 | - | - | CASSRFAVGQEKLFF | TGTGCCAGTAGTCGGTTTGCGGTGGGCCAGGAAAAACTGTTTTTT
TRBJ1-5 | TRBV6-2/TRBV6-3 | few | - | CASIDPGNQPQHF | TGTGCCAGCATTGACCCGGGTAATCAGCCCCAGCATTTT
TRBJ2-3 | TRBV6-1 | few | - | CASKSTESTDTQYF | TGTGCCAGCAAGTCGACAGAAAGCACAGATACGCAGTATTTT
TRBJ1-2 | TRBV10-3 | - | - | CAITPDNYGYTF | TGTGCCATCACCCCGGACAACTATGGCTACACCTTC
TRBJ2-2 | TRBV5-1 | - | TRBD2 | CASSLPGLAGNTGELFF | TGCGCCAGCAGCCTACCCGGACTAGCGGGGAACACCGGGGAGCTGTTTTTT
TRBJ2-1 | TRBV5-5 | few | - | CASSLLMGSYNEQFF | TGTGCCAGCAGCTTGTTAATGGGGTCCTACAATGAGCAGTTCTTC
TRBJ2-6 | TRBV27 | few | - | CASSPTAGANVLTF | TGTGCCAGCAGCCCCACGGCTGGGGCCAACGTCCTGACTTTC
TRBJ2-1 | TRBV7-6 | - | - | CASSSRVESNEQFF | TGTGCCAGCAGCTCCAGGGTCGAAAGCAATGAGCAGTTCTTC
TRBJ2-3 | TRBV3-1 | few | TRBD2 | CASSPGGPGDTQYF | TGTGCCAGCAGCCCGGGGGGGCCGGGGGATACGCAGTATTTT
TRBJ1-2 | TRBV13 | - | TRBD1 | CASSPPGQSTNYGYTF | TGTGCCAGCAGTCCTCCGGGACAGTCCACTAACTATGGCTACACCTTC
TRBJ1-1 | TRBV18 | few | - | CASSPANLRTEAEAFF | TGTGCCAGCTCACCAGCAAACCTTCGGACAGAGGCTGAAGCTTTCTTT
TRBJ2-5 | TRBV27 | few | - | CASSLGFWQETQYF | TGTGCCAGCAGTTTAGGGTTTTGGCAAGAGACCCAGTACTTC
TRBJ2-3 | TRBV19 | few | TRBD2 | CASSTTSGGSPDTQYF | TGTGCCAGTAGTACGACTAGCGGCGGCAGCCCAGATACGCAGTATTTT
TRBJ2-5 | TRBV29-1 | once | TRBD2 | CSVETISGGETQYF | TGCAGCGTTGAAACGATTAGCGGGGGAGAGACCCAGTACTTC
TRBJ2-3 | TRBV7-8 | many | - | CASSILPGQGTDTQYF | TGTGCCAGCAGCATACTTCCGGGACAAGGCACAGATACGCAGTATTTT
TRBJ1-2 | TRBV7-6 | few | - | CASSLAGGNGYTF | TGTGCCAGCAGCTTAGCGGGAGGGAACGGCTACACCTTC
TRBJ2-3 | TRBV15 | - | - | CATSRVGSPTDTQYF | TGTGCCACCAGCAGAGTTGGCAGTCCCACAGATACGCAGTATTTT
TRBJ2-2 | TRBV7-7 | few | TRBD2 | CASSSGLAGAGELFF | TGTGCTAGCAGCTCGGGACTAGCGGGGGCAGGGGAGCTGTTTTTT
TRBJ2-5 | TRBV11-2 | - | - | CASSLSPGAGETQYF | TGTGCCAGCAGCTTATCGCCGGGGGCCGGAGAGACCCAGTACTTC
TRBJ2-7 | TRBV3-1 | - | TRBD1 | CASSPRQGSSYEQYF | TGTGCCAGCAGCCCTAGACAGGGGAGCTCCTACGAGCAGTACTTC
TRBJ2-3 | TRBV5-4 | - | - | CASSRPGASSTDTQYF | TGTGCCAGCAGCCGACCCGGGGCCTCTAGCACAGATACGCAGTATTTT
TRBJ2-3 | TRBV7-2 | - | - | CASTPRGASTDTQYF | TGTGCCAGCACCCCCCGGGGGGCAAGCACAGATACGCAGTATTTT
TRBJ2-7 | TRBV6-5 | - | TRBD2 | CASSTPKRGASYEQYF | TGTGCCAGCAGTACACCCAAGCGGGGGGCCTCCTACGAGCAGTACTTC
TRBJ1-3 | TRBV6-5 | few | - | CASRSPSGNTIYF | TGTGCCAGCAGGAGCCCCTCTGGAAACACCATATATTTT
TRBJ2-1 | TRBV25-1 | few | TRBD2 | CASSAPSGGYNEQFF | TGTGCCAGCAGTGCGCCTAGCGGGGGGTACAATGAGCAGTTCTTC
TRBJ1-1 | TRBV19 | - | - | CASSEGYLMNTEAFF | TGTGCCAGTAGCGAAGGCTATTTAATGAACACTGAAGCTTTCTTT
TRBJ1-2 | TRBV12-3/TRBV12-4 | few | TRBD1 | CASSLGRGVANYGYTF | TGTGCCAGCAGTTTAGGCAGGGGGGTAGCTAACTATGGCTACACCTTC
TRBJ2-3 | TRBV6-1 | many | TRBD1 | CASSPRDRSTDTQYF | TGTGCCAGCAGTCCACGGGACAGAAGCACAGATACGCAGTATTTT
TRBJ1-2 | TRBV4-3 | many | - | CASSQDLEGIEGYTF | TGCGCCAGCAGCCAAGATTTGGAGGGGATCGAGGGCTACACCTTC
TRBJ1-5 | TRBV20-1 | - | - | CSAAQGEARKMPQHF | TGCAGTGCTGCCCAAGGGGAGGCCCGTAAGATGCCCCAGCATTTT
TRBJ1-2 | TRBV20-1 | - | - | CSADTAQGYTF | TGCAGTGCTGACACAGCACAGGGCTACACCTTC
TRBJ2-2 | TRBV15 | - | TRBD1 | CATSTGTANTGELFF | TGTGCCACCAGTACCGGGACAGCGAACACCGGGGAGCTGTTTTTT
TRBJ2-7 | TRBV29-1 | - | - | CSVGGGALTYEQYF | TGCAGCGTTGGAGGAGGGGCCCTTACCTACGAGCAGTACTTC
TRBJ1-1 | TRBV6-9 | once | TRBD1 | CASSRDRGRFRDNTEAFF | TGTGCCAGCAGCCGGGACAGGGGGCGTTTTAGGGATAACACTGAAGCTTTCTTT
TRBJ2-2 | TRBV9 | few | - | CASSVGVNTGELFF | TGTGCCAGCAGCGTAGGAGTGAACACCGGGGAGCTGTTTTTT
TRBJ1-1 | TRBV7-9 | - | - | CASSLEGTGTTEAFF | TGTGCCAGCAGCTTAGAGGGGACGGGAACCACTGAAGCTTTCTTT
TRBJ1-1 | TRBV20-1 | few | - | CSASQSREAFF | TGCAGTGCTAGCCAGAGCCGTGAAGCTTTCTTT
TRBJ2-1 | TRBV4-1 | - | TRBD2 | CASSLLGRGGKNEQFF | TGCGCCAGCAGCCTTCTCGGGCGGGGGGGAAAGAATGAGCAGTTCTTC